These T cell receptor beta chains were read from a single sample in a study of graft-versus-host responses after intestinal transplantation. Clones were read by immunoSEQ multiplex PCR, and TCRdb kept only the in-frame ones, dropping some. This table holds 20,000 to 25,000 clones, 94% found once. The sequencing here drew on PBMCs, taken 156 days after intestinal transplant. Receptors were obtained from a human patient who received an intestinal transplant, so some T cells may come from the graft donor. Each CDR3 is given with its conserved first and last residue. The order of the fields is J gene, V gene, CDR3 length, clone size, D gene, CDR3 protein, CDR3 DNA. A D gene is named only where the DNA matches it firmly. Clone size is not always given. Where it is, it says once, few, many or a class for expanded clones.

J gene: TRBJ1-1; V gene: TRBV6-6; CDR3 length: 14; clone size: NA; D gene: NA; CDR3 protein: CASSTVWAGTEAFF; CDR3 DNA: TGTGCCAGCAGCACCGTTTGGGCCGGCACTGAAGCTTTCTTT
J gene: TRBJ2-7; V gene: TRBV6-1; CDR3 length: 13; clone size: NA; D gene: NA; CDR3 protein: CASSLTESYEQYF; CDR3 DNA: TGTGCCAGCAGCTTGACAGAGTCCTACGAGCAGTACTTC
J gene: TRBJ2-7; V gene: TRBV5-6; CDR3 length: 12; clone size: NA; D gene: NA; CDR3 protein: CASSSGLYEQYF; CDR3 DNA: TGTGCCAGCAGCTCCGGGCTCTACGAGCAGTACTTC
J gene: TRBJ2-1; V gene: TRBV13; CDR3 length: 13; clone size: NA; D gene: NA; CDR3 protein: CASSLTENNEQFF; CDR3 DNA: TGTGCCAGCAGCCTTACAGAAAACAATGAGCAGTTCTTC
J gene: TRBJ1-5; V gene: TRBV19; CDR3 length: 15; clone size: NA; D gene: TRBD1; CDR3 protein: CASSTTGFSNQPQHF; CDR3 DNA: TGTGCCAGTAGTACGACAGGGTTTAGCAATCAGCCCCAGCATTTT
J gene: TRBJ2-5; V gene: TRBV15; CDR3 length: 17; clone size: NA; D gene: TRBD2; CDR3 protein: CATSPYLLAGPQETQYF; CDR3 DNA: TGTGCCACCAGCCCCTATTTACTAGCGGGGCCCCAAGAGACCCAGTACTTC
J gene: TRBJ1-2; V gene: TRBV9; CDR3 length: 15; clone size: NA; D gene: NA; CDR3 protein: CASSPGPLGRDGYTF; CDR3 DNA: TGTGCCAGCAGCCCGGGCCCCTTGGGGCGGGATGGCTACACCTTC
J gene: TRBJ1-4; V gene: TRBV5-6; CDR3 length: 18; clone size: NA; D gene: TRBD1; CDR3 protein: CASSTLRDRHSGGEKLFF; CDR3 DNA: TGTGCCAGCAGCACGCTCCGGGACAGACATTCGGGGGGTGAAAAACTGTTTTTT
J gene: TRBJ1-1; V gene: TRBV5-1; CDR3 length: 13; clone size: NA; D gene: NA; CDR3 protein: CASSPQGNTEAFF; CDR3 DNA: TGCGCCAGCAGCCCACAGGGGAACACTGAAGCTTTCTTT
J gene: TRBJ1-2; V gene: TRBV2; CDR3 length: 15; clone size: once; D gene: TRBD1; CDR3 protein: CAIPGGQGDYYGYTF; CDR3 DNA: TGTGCCATCCCTGGGGGACAGGGGGATTACTATGGCTACACCTTC
J gene: TRBJ2-7; V gene: TRBV10-1; CDR3 length: 14; clone size: NA; D gene: TRBD2; CDR3 protein: CASSEGIAGDEQYF; CDR3 DNA: TGCGCCAGCAGTGAGGGGATAGCGGGAGACGAGCAGTACTTC
J gene: TRBJ2-4; V gene: TRBV28; CDR3 length: 13; clone size: NA; D gene: NA; CDR3 protein: CASSFRGKNIQYF; CDR3 DNA: TGTGCCAGCAGTTTCAGAGGCAAAAACATTCAGTACTTC
J gene: TRBJ2-7; V gene: TRBV19; CDR3 length: 15; clone size: NA; D gene: NA; CDR3 protein: CASSPRQGPSYEQYF; CDR3 DNA: TGTGCCAGTAGTCCGCGCCAGGGGCCCTCCTACGAGCAGTACTTC
J gene: TRBJ2-7; V gene: TRBV10-3; CDR3 length: 14; clone size: NA; D gene: TRBD1; CDR3 protein: CAISEWGTGDEQYF; CDR3 DNA: TGTGCCATCAGCGAGTGGGGGACAGGGGACGAGCAGTACTTC
J gene: TRBJ1-1; V gene: TRBV6-1; CDR3 length: 13; clone size: NA; D gene: TRBD1; CDR3 protein: CASHWTGGTEAFF; CDR3 DNA: TGTGCCTCCCACTGGACAGGGGGAACTGAAGCTTTCTTT
J gene: TRBJ1-6; V gene: TRBV5-5; CDR3 length: 16; clone size: NA; D gene: NA; CDR3 protein: CASSFTESSYNSPLHF; CDR3 DNA: TGTGCCAGCAGTTTTACAGAGAGCTCCTATAATTCACCCCTCCACTTT
J gene: TRBJ1-6; V gene: TRBV25-1; CDR3 length: 15; clone size: NA; D gene: NA; CDR3 protein: CASSDGPFLHSPLHF; CDR3 DNA: TGTGCCAGCAGTGATGGACCTTTTTTACATTCACCCCTCCACTTT
J gene: TRBJ2-7; V gene: TRBV6-5; CDR3 length: 12; clone size: NA; D gene: NA; CDR3 protein: CARGDGTYEQYF; CDR3 DNA: TGTGCCAGGGGGGACGGTACTTACGAGCAGTACTTC
J gene: TRBJ2-7; V gene: TRBV30; CDR3 length: 14; clone size: NA; D gene: TRBD2; CDR3 protein: CAWGLAGGWYEQYF; CDR3 DNA: TGTGCCTGGGGATTAGCGGGAGGGTGGTACGAGCAGTACTTC
J gene: TRBJ2-7; V gene: TRBV6-5; CDR3 length: 13; clone size: NA; D gene: TRBD1; CDR3 protein: CASSSDRDYEQYF; CDR3 DNA: TGTGCCAGCAGTTCGGACAGGGACTACGAGCAGTACTTC
J gene: TRBJ1-1; V gene: TRBV6-1; CDR3 length: 13; clone size: NA; D gene: NA; CDR3 protein: CASSEAGAAEAFF; CDR3 DNA: TGTGCCAGCAGTGAAGCGGGGGCGGCTGAAGCTTTCTTT
J gene: TRBJ1-5; V gene: TRBV23-1; CDR3 length: 13; clone size: NA; D gene: TRBD1; CDR3 protein: CASIGGQGQPQHF; CDR3 DNA: TGCGCCAGCATAGGGGGACAGGGTCAGCCCCAGCATTTT
J gene: TRBJ2-7; V gene: TRBV10-2; CDR3 length: 16; clone size: NA; D gene: NA; CDR3 protein: CASTPPGASGNYEQYF; CDR3 DNA: TGCGCCAGCACCCCCCCGGGGGCTTCGGGGAACTACGAGCAGTACTTC
J gene: TRBJ2-1; V gene: TRBV18; CDR3 length: 12; clone size: NA; D gene: NA; CDR3 protein: CASSPPGNEQFF; CDR3 DNA: TGTGCCAGCTCACCACCCGGCAATGAGCAGTTCTTC
J gene: TRBJ1-1; V gene: TRBV5-4; CDR3 length: 14; clone size: NA; D gene: NA; CDR3 protein: CASSGGQSPIEAFF; CDR3 DNA: TGTGCCAGCAGCGGAGGACAATCCCCGATTGAAGCTTTCTTT
J gene: TRBJ1-1; V gene: TRBV30; CDR3 length: 13; clone size: NA; D gene: NA; CDR3 protein: CAWTGQMNTEAFF; CDR3 DNA: TGTGCCTGGACCGGACAGATGAACACTGAAGCTTTCTTT
J gene: TRBJ2-1; V gene: TRBV2; CDR3 length: 18; clone size: NA; D gene: TRBD2; CDR3 protein: CASSALAGGVSSYNEQFF; CDR3 DNA: TGTGCCAGCAGTGCCCTAGCGGGAGGCGTCAGCTCCTACAATGAGCAGTTCTTC
J gene: TRBJ2-3; V gene: TRBV5-6; CDR3 length: 17; clone size: NA; D gene: NA; CDR3 protein: CASSLNQHRRGTDTQYF; CDR3 DNA: TGTGCCAGCAGCTTAAACCAACACCGGAGGGGCACAGATACGCAGTATTTT
J gene: TRBJ1-2; V gene: TRBV6-4; CDR3 length: 17; clone size: NA; D gene: NA; CDR3 protein: CASSNPVSHRKTYGYTF; CDR3 DNA: TGTGCCAGCAGTAATCCGGTCTCGCACAGAAAGACCTATGGCTACACCTTC
J gene: TRBJ1-1; V gene: TRBV5-8; CDR3 length: 15; clone size: NA; D gene: NA; CDR3 protein: CASSLLGGWNTEAFF; CDR3 DNA: TGTGCCAGCAGCTTGTTAGGGGGATGGAACACTGAAGCTTTCTTT
J gene: TRBJ1-1; V gene: TRBV25-1; CDR3 length: 13; clone size: once; D gene: NA; CDR3 protein: CASRSGEYTEAFF; CDR3 DNA: TGTGCCAGCAGATCAGGGGAGTACACTGAAGCTTTCTTT
J gene: TRBJ2-1; V gene: TRBV9; CDR3 length: 14; clone size: NA; D gene: TRBD2; CDR3 protein: CASSAPTSRNEQFF; CDR3 DNA: TGTGCCAGCAGCGCCCCGACTAGCCGCAATGAGCAGTTCTTC
J gene: TRBJ2-5; V gene: TRBV5-6; CDR3 length: 13; clone size: NA; D gene: NA; CDR3 protein: CASSLEGWETQYF; CDR3 DNA: TGTGCCAGCAGCTTGGAGGGCTGGGAGACCCAGTACTTC
J gene: TRBJ2-3; V gene: TRBV11-2; CDR3 length: 12; clone size: NA; D gene: NA; CDR3 protein: CASSFSTDTQYF; CDR3 DNA: TGTGCCAGCAGCTTCAGCACAGATACGCAGTATTTT
J gene: TRBJ2-1; V gene: TRBV11-2; CDR3 length: 15; clone size: NA; D gene: TRBD2; CDR3 protein: CASSLVSGSRDEQFF; CDR3 DNA: TGTGCCAGCAGCTTAGTTAGCGGGAGTAGAGATGAGCAGTTCTTC
J gene: TRBJ2-7; V gene: TRBV28; CDR3 length: 15; clone size: NA; D gene: TRBD2; CDR3 protein: CASSFRASGRNEQYF; CDR3 DNA: TGTGCCAGCAGTTTTAGGGCTAGCGGGAGAAACGAGCAGTACTTC
J gene: TRBJ2-5; V gene: TRBV4-3; CDR3 length: 17; clone size: NA; D gene: NA; CDR3 protein: CASSRRIGLPQKETQYF; CDR3 DNA: TGCGCCAGCAGCCGACGCATAGGTCTCCCTCAGAAAGAGACCCAGTACTTC
J gene: TRBJ2-6; V gene: TRBV4-3; CDR3 length: 18; clone size: once; D gene: NA; CDR3 protein: CASSQGTGASSGANVLTF; CDR3 DNA: TGCGCCAGCAGCCAGGGAACCGGGGCCAGCTCTGGGGCCAACGTCCTGACTTTC
J gene: TRBJ2-7; V gene: TRBV10-3; CDR3 length: 17; clone size: NA; D gene: TRBD2; CDR3 protein: CAISESRGLAGNYEQYF; CDR3 DNA: TGTGCCATCAGTGAGTCACGAGGACTAGCGGGAAACTACGAGCAGTACTTC
J gene: TRBJ1-1; V gene: TRBV13; CDR3 length: 14; clone size: NA; D gene: TRBD1; CDR3 protein: CASSSPTGGNEAFF; CDR3 DNA: TGTGCCAGCAGCTCCCCCACAGGGGGGAATGAAGCTTTCTTT
J gene: TRBJ1-1; V gene: TRBV19; CDR3 length: 15; clone size: NA; D gene: NA; CDR3 protein: CASSIATLMNTEAFF; CDR3 DNA: TGTGCCAGTAGTATAGCGACACTTATGAACACTGAAGCTTTCTTT
J gene: TRBJ2-1; V gene: TRBV12-5; CDR3 length: 15; clone size: NA; D gene: TRBD2; CDR3 protein: CASGPALAGEIEQFF; CDR3 DNA: TGTGCTAGTGGCCCCGCACTCGCGGGGGAAATCGAGCAGTTCTTC
J gene: TRBJ1-3; V gene: TRBV9; CDR3 length: 17; clone size: NA; D gene: NA; CDR3 protein: CASSVGLGIYSGNTIYF; CDR3 DNA: TGTGCCAGCAGCGTAGGCTTGGGTATATACTCTGGAAACACCATATATTTT
J gene: TRBJ1-1; V gene: TRBV6-5; CDR3 length: 13; clone size: NA; D gene: NA; CDR3 protein: CASSVGGNTEAFF; CDR3 DNA: TGTGCCAGCAGTGTTGGGGGTAACACTGAAGCTTTCTTT
J gene: TRBJ1-6; V gene: TRBV6-5; CDR3 length: 15; clone size: NA; D gene: NA; CDR3 protein: CASSYILGGSSPLHF; CDR3 DNA: TGTGCCAGCAGTTACATTTTGGGAGGATCTTCACCCCTCCACTTT
J gene: TRBJ1-2; V gene: TRBV28; CDR3 length: 13; clone size: once; D gene: NA; CDR3 protein: CASSSSASAWYTF; CDR3 DNA: TGTGCCAGCAGTTCATCGGCGAGTGCATGGTACACCTTC
J gene: TRBJ2-1; V gene: TRBV27; CDR3 length: 15; clone size: few; D gene: NA; CDR3 protein: CASMDPGLPPDKQFF; CDR3 DNA: TGTGCCAGCATGGACCCGGGCCTCCCCCCCGACAAGCAGTTCTTC
J gene: TRBJ2-1; V gene: TRBV7-8; CDR3 length: 14; clone size: NA; D gene: NA; CDR3 protein: CASSFGVPPYEQFF; CDR3 DNA: TGTGCCAGCAGCTTTGGTGTGCCGCCGTATGAGCAGTTCTTC
J gene: TRBJ2-7; V gene: TRBV2; CDR3 length: 16; clone size: NA; D gene: TRBD2; CDR3 protein: CASRDPASGRVSQQYF; CDR3 DNA: TGTGCCAGCAGGGATCCGGCTAGCGGGAGAGTCTCTCAGCAGTACTTC
J gene: TRBJ1-5; V gene: TRBV5-6; CDR3 length: 15; clone size: NA; D gene: NA; CDR3 protein: CASSLRGRYNQPQHF; CDR3 DNA: TGTGCCAGCAGCCTGAGGGGCCGCTACAATCAGCCCCAGCATTTT
J gene: TRBJ1-2; V gene: TRBV28; CDR3 length: 13; clone size: NA; D gene: TRBD1; CDR3 protein: CASRQGTGEGYTF; CDR3 DNA: TGTGCCAGCAGACAGGGGACAGGGGAAGGCTACACCTTC
J gene: TRBJ2-7; V gene: TRBV11-1; CDR3 length: 15; clone size: NA; D gene: TRBD2; CDR3 protein: CASSFTSGEGYEQYF; CDR3 DNA: TGTGCCAGCAGCTTCACTAGCGGGGAAGGTTACGAGCAGTACTTC
J gene: TRBJ2-3; V gene: TRBV6-6; CDR3 length: 12; clone size: NA; D gene: NA; CDR3 protein: CASSPGPYTQYF; CDR3 DNA: TGTGCCAGCAGTCCAGGACCTTATACGCAGTATTTT
J gene: TRBJ2-1; V gene: TRBV11-2; CDR3 length: 19; clone size: NA; D gene: TRBD2; CDR3 protein: CASSFLLLAGGPGYNEQFF; CDR3 DNA: TGTGCCAGCAGCTTTCTCCTACTAGCGGGAGGGCCTGGGTACAATGAGCAGTTCTTC
J gene: TRBJ1-1; V gene: TRBV4-1; CDR3 length: 15; clone size: NA; D gene: TRBD1; CDR3 protein: CASSHNGQGFTEAFF; CDR3 DNA: TGCGCCAGCAGCCACAACGGACAGGGATTCACTGAAGCTTTCTTT